This T cell receptor beta chain was retrieved from a study of Graves' ophthalmopathy and Graves' hyperthyroidism. Study observations and caveats: The majority of expanded thyroid clonotypes above 0.001 frequency also occurred in blood. Ophthalmopathy cases were distinguished from stable hyperthyroidism by a 13-signature model, reaching about 91% sensitivity and 65% to 83% specificity.

Newly diagnosed hyperthyroidism donors, aged 18 to 65, duration under 2 months. Clinical symptoms, serum thyroxine, TRAb, thyroid ultrasound and orbital computed tomography determined diagnosis. The CDR3 has 13 residues. The germline gives CDR1 SGHTS, CDR2 YDEGEE. V was trimmed by 4 bases and J by 2 bases, leaving 9 bases between them. This clonotype was seen many times. No antigen is known for it. RNA transcripts provided the template for amplifying TCR beta CDR3 regions. HTBI-primed first-round RT-PCR preceded second-round multiplex PCR. From the multiplex PCR reads, TCRdb called clonotypes with MiXCR, one entry per CDR3 protein. This sample has 500,000 to 600,000 distinct CDR3 sequences, with approximately 35% found just once.

The chain couples TRBV5-8 to TRBJ1-1; maybe TRBD1 (6 bases). The sample consisted of peripheral blood or thyroid tissue (not recorded which). The origin of this receptor is an adult man with Graves' hyperthyroidism. The CDR3 is CASSATGNTEAFF. The CDR3 nucleotides read TGTGCCAGCAGCGCGACAGGTAACACTGAAGCTTTCTTT. Supplemented by reference TRBV5-8 and TRBJ1-1, the full variable domain reads EAGVTQSPTHLIKTRGQQATLRCSPISGHTSVYWYQQALGLGLQFLLWYDEGEERNRGNFPPRFSGRQFPNYSSELNVNALELEDSALYLCASSATGNTEAFFGQGTRLTVV.